The 11 T cell receptor beta chains listed next were all sequenced from one sample in a study of shared clonotypes between healthy human individuals. Naive CD8 populations comprised CD45RO-negative cells positively selected for CCR7, excluding terminally differentiated effector memory CD45RA+ cells. Measured with immunoSEQ multiplex PCR; TCRdb has only the in-frame clones, and not every one. The sample consists of 550,000 to 750,000 clones, 95% of them appearing once. Sequencing was done on a sample of naive CD8+ T cells sorted from blood. These receptors all come from a woman aged 25-40 years in good health.

The chain combines TRBV27 with TRBJ2-1; D gene ambiguous. The CDR3 consists of 13 residues. Germline values: CDR1 MNHEY, CDR2 SMNVEV (reference sequence). V lost 3 bases and J 7 bases, leaving 10 bases between the germline ends. CDR3 in amino acids: CASSFSSGNEQFF. DNA for the CDR3: TGTGCCAGCAGTTTCTCCTCTGGGAATGAGCAGTTCTTC.

With respect to this clone: Other DNA sequences in this sample translate to the same CDR3. The chain is built from TRBV27 and TRBJ2-1, with 11 bases fitting TRBD2. Per the germline V gene, CDR1 is MNHEY and CDR2 is SMNVEV (reference sequence). This CDR3 has 14 amino acids. J was trimmed by 6 bases and V by 6 bases; bases with no gene match: 4. The CDR3 loop is CASSSGTSGNEQFF. The CDR3 nucleotides read TGTGCCAGCAGCTCCGGGACTAGCGGCAATGAGCAGTTCTTC.

V gene TRBV5-1 combines with J gene TRBJ2-2; D is uncertain. The germline CDR1 and CDR2 sequences are SGHRS and YFSETQ. V lost 5 bases, J lost 7 bases, and 9 bases lay in between. The CDR3 totals 12 residues. CDR3 bases: TGCGCCAGCAGGGTTCTTGGCGGGGAGCTGTTTTTT. It is translated as CASRVLGGELFF.

This sequence joins TRBV9 and TRBJ2-2, with 7 bases that match TRBD2. V lost 3 bases to trimming and J lost 3 bases; unmatched junction nucleotides: 11. There are 17 residues in the CDR3. CDR1 is SGDLS, CDR2 YYNGEE, per germline. The CDR3 region is CASSEPRGEGDTGELFF. In DNA form, the CDR3 reads TGTGCCAGCAGCGAACCCCGGGGGGAGGGTGACACCGGGGAGCTGTTTTTT.

This rearrangement joins TRBV28 to TRBJ2-1; perhaps TRBD2 as D (5 bases). Trimming took off 6 bases at V and 1 base at J, with 10 bases between the two ends. The CDR3 contains 14 residues. The germline CDR1 and CDR2 sequences are MDHEN and SYDVKM. CDR3 loop: CASSYGLSYNEQFF. The CDR3 nucleotides are TGTGCCAGCAGCTATGGACTTTCCTACAATGAGCAGTTCTTC.

This chain connects TRBV28 to TRBJ2-1, with 7 bases lining up with TRBD2. Per the germline V gene, CDR1 is MDHEN and CDR2 is SYDVKM. Losses at the gene ends were 6 bases for V and 7 bases for J; bases not matched to a gene: 12. This CDR3 is built from 15 residues. The CDR3 reads CASRTRVAGINEQFF. The CDR3 region has the DNA TGTGCCAGCAGAACCAGGGTAGCGGGCATAAATGAGCAGTTCTTC.

The gene calls are TRBV5-6 and TRBJ2-4, with 8 bases identical to TRBD1. Germline V gene sequence: CDR1 SGHDT, CDR2 YYEEEE. The CDR3 loop spans 16 amino acids. The junction had 12 bases not matched to a gene; V was cut back by 2 bases and J by 8 bases. CDR3 bases: TGTGCCAGCAGCTTTGGCGGACAGGGTATTGGAGACATTCAGTACTTC. Amino acid sequence: CASSFGGQGIGDIQYF.

The chain links TRBV1 to TRBJ2-7; TRBD2, the table's D call, lacks a check against the DNA. TRBV1 is designated a pseudogene. The CDR3 length is 16 residues. CDR3: CTSSQLLLTSFYEQYF. The CDR3 nucleotides read TGCACCAGCAGCCAGTTACTTCTAACCTCCTTCTACGAGCAGTACTTC.

The J gene is TRBJ2-1, the V gene TRBV27, with D perhaps matching TRBD2 (5 bases). CDR3 length: 15 amino acids. The germline gives CDR1 MNHEY, CDR2 SMNVEV (reference sequence). With 6 bases removed from V and 9 bases from J, the gap between germline ends came to 21 bases. Written as DNA, the CDR3 is TGTGCCAGCAGGAAGACTACCCTACATCTCGGTGAGCAGTTCTTC. Protein product: CASRKTTLHLGEQFF.

The J gene is TRBJ2-1, the V gene TRBV25-1; a weak D match, TRBD2 (6 bases). Looked up from germline, CDR1 is MGHDK and CDR2 is SYGVNS. The CDR3 totals 15 residues. Trimming took off 5 bases at V and 4 bases at J, with 15 bases between the two ends. Here the CDR3 reads CASSKSGWEYNEQFF. The CDR3, as DNA: TGTGCCAGCAGTAAAAGCGGGTGGGAGTACAATGAGCAGTTCTTC. Based on the CDR3 plus reference TRBV25-1 and TRBJ2-1, the full variable domain is EADIYQTPRYLVIGTGKKITLECSQTMGHDKMYWYQQDPGMELHLIHYSYGVNSTEKGDLSSESTVSRIRTEHFPLTLESARPSHTSQYLCASSKSGWEYNEQFFGPGTRLTVL.

This chain joins TRBV5-3 and TRBJ2-6, with D possibly TRBD1 on 5 matching bases. TRBV5-3 belongs to the ORF category, with a function that is uncertain. Trimming removed 7 bases at V and 0 bases at J, with 11 bases between. The CDR3 totals 15 residues. CDR3 protein: CARLRQRSGANVLTF. Here the CDR3 DNA reads TGTGCCAGATTACGACAGCGCTCTGGGGCCAACGTCCTGACTTTC.